This TCR beta chain was sequenced during a study of shared clonotypes between healthy human individuals. Whole-study results and caveats: Donors were few, which limited the genetic and exposure-history diversity represented.

Repertoires were generated with immunoSEQ multiplex PCR, while TCRdb's copy carries only in-frame clones and drops some. The repertoire consists of approximately 2,000,000 clones, with just under 95% occurring once and the leading ten covering about 1.6%. Turning to this clone: The target antigen is unknown.

Naive CD8 cells lacked CD45RO and underwent positive selection for CCR7, leaving out terminally differentiated effector memory CD45RA+ cells. The V gene's germline CDR1 is LNHDA and CDR2 SQIVND (reference sequence). The CDR3 has 15 residues. With 8 bases removed from V and 2 bases from J, the gap between germline ends came to 18 bases. The chain combines TRBV19 with TRBJ1-2; D is unresolved. Source material: naive CD8+ T cells from PBMCs. This receptor was taken from a young man in good health. Some clones in this sample may be carry-over from other donors' samples. Written as DNA, the CDR3 is TGTGCCAGTGAGGAGACATTTACGATGAACTATGGCTACACCTTC. Translated: CASEETFTMNYGYTF.